This T cell receptor beta chain appears in the sequencing data of a study of regulatory T cells in long-lasting Graves disease. Described time point: persistent/refractory GD, antithyroid drugs over 5 years with positive TRAb. Researchers made the TCR library from RNA that was extracted from PBMCs. Diagnosing Graves' disease relied on the American Thyroid Association guidelines. One endocrinology department in Xi'an, China, was where patients came from. The authors built TCR beta libraries using iRepertoire HTBI primers and Arm-PCR of CDR3 regions. In the original processing: Segment identification across samples yielded 60 or so TRBV and 14 TRBJ segments. Via MiXCR, TCRdb re-called the multiplex PCR reads, giving one row per CDR3 protein. Clone size and V and J calls follow TCRdb, not the original study. The sample lists roughly 450,000 distinct CDR3 sequences; less than 25% were seen once. Study-level points and caveats: Favored usage of TRBV28, TRBJ1-2 and TRBJ2-5 was recorded in persistent disease.

V shed 5 bases, J shed 3 bases, and the junction held 6 bases outside the gene matches. Germline loops: CDR1 SEHNR, CDR2 FQNEAQ (reference sequence). The CDR3 length is 14 residues. Comments on this clonotype: Its matching antigen is unknown.

Sequencing used peripheral blood mononuclear cells (PBMCs), obtained when the disease was refractory, from a patient treated with antithyroid drugs. The V call is TRBV7-9, the J call TRBJ2-7; 8 bases are a match to TRBD2. The clonotype originates from a female donor with Graves disease. The CDR3 region has the DNA TGTGCCAGCAGCAACAGCGGGAGTGGCTACGAGCAGTACTTC. Residues: CASSNSGSGYEQYF.